These 23 T cell receptor beta chains came from one sample sequenced in a study of blood T cell repertoires in COVID-19. Clones were sequenced by immunoSEQ multiplex PCR, and TCRdb holds only the in-frame ones, with some missing. The data show around 230,000 clones, roughly 90% seen once. The specimen sequenced was PBMCs or T cells enriched from blood (not recorded which). Receptor source: a young man with acute COVID-19.

The V call is TRBV13, the J call TRBJ2-7; tentative D call: TRBD2 (6 bases). Germline V CDR1 and CDR2: PRHDT, FYEKMQ (reference sequence). The CDR3 spans 18 residues. The V gene lost 0 bases and the J gene lost 4 bases, with 22 bases spanning the gap. This CDR3 reads CASSLGGGVPLVWYEQYF. CDR3 coding DNA: TGTGCCAGCAGCTTAGGCGGAGGGGTTCCTCTAGTTTGGTACGAGCAGTACTTC.

V usage is TRBV28 and J usage is TRBJ2-1; 8 nucleotides align to TRBD1. The length of the CDR3 is 17 residues. J gave up 2 bases and V 4 bases, and 10 bases lay outside the gene matches. From germline, CDR1 is MDHEN and CDR2 SYDVKM. The CDR3 nucleotides read TGTGCCAGCAGTTCCACCCCCGGGACAGGCACCTACAATGAGCAGTTCTTC. As protein: CASSSTPGTGTYNEQFF.

The sample holds a few counts of this clone. V is TRBV19 and J is TRBJ2-2, with 8 bases fitting TRBD2. The CDR3 contains 19 residues. From germline, CDR1 is LNHDA and CDR2 SQIVND (reference sequence). With V trimmed by 1 base and J by 5 bases, 15 bases remained unmatched. The CDR3, as DNA: TGTGCCAGTAGTATAGGACGGGCCAGCGGGAGCATACGGACCGGGGAGCTGTTTTTT. Translating gives CASSIGRASGSIRTGELFF.

The rearrangement joins TRBV18 to TRBJ1-5; 7 bases align to TRBD1. CDR3 length: 14 amino acids. Germline-derived CDR1 and CDR2 are KGHSH and LQKENI. The J segment lost 6 bases and the V segment lost 3 bases, leaving 5 bases of the junction unmatched. The CDR3 spells CASSPQGGGQPQHF. The CDR3 bases are TGTGCCAGCTCACCGCAGGGGGGCGGTCAGCCCCAGCATTTT.

This chain uses TRBV6-4 with TRBJ1-3; the D is unclear. The CDR3 length is 13 residues. The V end was cut by 7 bases, the J end by 3 bases, with 10 bases between. In germline, CDR1 is MRHNA, CDR2 SNTAGT. CDR3 loop: CASKLGRGNTIYF. The DNA of the CDR3 is TGTGCCAGCAAGCTAGGTCGTGGAAACACCATATATTTT.

The chain links TRBV19 to TRBJ1-1; D gene ambiguous. V gave up 6 bases and J gave up 5 bases, with 16 bases separating them. The CDR3 covers 14 residues. The germline gives CDR1 LNHDA, CDR2 SQIVND (reference sequence). The CDR3 spells CASSPQARGTEAFF. The CDR3 coding sequence is TGTGCCAGTAGCCCCCAGGCCCGCGGGACTGAAGCTTTCTTT.

V usage is TRBV28 and J usage is TRBJ2-7; a possible D gene is TRBD1 (5 bases). The V end lost 10 bases, the J end lost 4 bases, and 11 bases lay between the germline ends. Germline V gene sequence: CDR1 MDHEN, CDR2 SYDVKM. This CDR3 is built from 11 residues. The CDR3 DNA reads as TGTGCCACCTCTTGGACATACGAGCAGTACTTC. Its protein is CATSWTYEQYF.

This chain connects TRBV6-2 or TRBV6-3 to TRBJ2-1; 12 bases match TRBD2. V was clipped by 2 bases and J by 4 bases; unmatched bases: 0. The CDR3 has 15 residues. CDR1 and CDR2 from the germline V gene are MNHEY and SVGEGT. In DNA, the CDR3 is TGTGCCAGCAGTTACACTAGCGGGGGGTACAATGAGCAGTTCTTC. This encodes CASSYTSGGYNEQFF.

V usage is TRBV28 and J usage is TRBJ1-1, with no clear D. Germline V CDR1 and CDR2: MDHEN, SYDVKM. This CDR3 comprises 16 residues. V was pared by 5 bases and J by 3 bases, with 19 bases between. CDR3 nucleotide sequence: TGTGCCAGCAGTCCGTGGGCCTTAAACAACTACACTGAAGCTTTCTTT. Its protein is CASSPWALNNYTEAFF.

The rearrangement uses TRBV4-3 and TRBJ1-1, with unresolved D. CDR1 and CDR2 from the germline V gene are LGHNA and YSLEER. The CDR3 length is 15 residues. The germline V and J ends were trimmed by 1 base and 5 bases, with 14 bases remaining between them. The DNA of the CDR3 is TGCGCCAGCAGCCAAGGGCCCACCACGAGGACTGAAGCTTTCTTT. It is translated as CASSQGPTTRTEAFF.

V usage is TRBV4-1 and J usage is TRBJ2-3; possibly TRBD1 for D (6 bases). This CDR3 has 17 amino acids. The V gene lost 0 bases and the J gene lost 4 bases, with 17 bases spanning the gap. CDR1 is MGHRA and CDR2 is YSYEKL in the germline V gene. The CDR3 coding sequence is TGCGCCAGCAGCCAAGAGTTTACAGGGACAAGCCCAGATACGCAGTATTTT. It codes for CASSQEFTGTSPDTQYF.

The chain couples TRBV28 to TRBJ2-7; TRBD2 might be the D (7 bases). The CDR3 totals 19 residues. V was pared by 1 base and J by 2 bases, with 24 bases between. Looked up from germline, CDR1 is MDHEN and CDR2 is SYDVKM. CDR3 in amino acids: CASSLSLGGSGIIPYEQYF. The CDR3 region has the DNA TGTGCCAGCAGTTTATCCCTGGGGGGCAGCGGGATTATTCCCTACGAGCAGTACTTC.

This chain connects TRBV6-5 to TRBJ2-1; D may be TRBD2 (5 bases). V lost 6 bases and J lost 6, with 9 bases in between. CDR3 length: 12 residues. Per the germline V gene, CDR1 is MNHEY and CDR2 is SVGAGI. In nucleotides, the CDR3 is TGTGCCAGCAGCTCTAGCCCCAATGAGCAGTTCTTC. It is translated as CASSSSPNEQFF.

The chain carries TRBV4-1 and TRBJ2-5, with D possibly matching TRBD2 (5 bases). Trimming shortened V by 0 bases and J by 5 bases, and 19 bases separated the two germline ends. From germline, CDR1 is MGHRA and CDR2 YSYEKL. The CDR3 loop spans 17 amino acids. This CDR3 is CASSQDPLGGLGETQYF. In nucleotides, the CDR3 is TGCGCCAGCAGCCAAGATCCCCTCGGAGGCCTGGGGGAGACCCAGTACTTC.

The V gene is TRBV28, the J gene TRBJ2-7; 12 bases line up with TRBD1. Trimming removed 5 bases from V and 5 bases from J; junction bases left unmatched: 7. Germline CDR1 and CDR2: MDHEN and SYDVKM. The CDR3 is made up of 15 amino acids. The CDR3 is CASSPWDRGLDEQYF. The CDR3 DNA reads TGTGCCAGCAGTCCGTGGGACAGGGGGCTCGACGAGCAGTACTTC.

V and J are TRBV5-4 and TRBJ1-2; TRBD1 might be the D (5 bases). Looked up from germline, CDR1 is SGHNT and CDR2 is YYREEE (reference sequence). V lost 1 base and J 5 bases, leaving 18 bases between the germline ends. This CDR3 region has 16 residues. The CDR3 DNA sequence: TGTGCCAGCAGCTTGCGAGGCGGGGGAATTCGGTATGGCTACACCTTC. It translates to CASSLRGGGIRYGYTF.

This chain connects TRBV7-9 to TRBJ1-5, with D possibly TRBD1 on 6 matching bases. Germline loops: CDR1 SEHNR, CDR2 FQNEAQ (reference sequence). V lost 4 bases and J 5 bases, leaving 9 bases between the germline ends. The CDR3 is 13 residues long. This chain's CDR3 is CASSSDSYQPQHF. Written as DNA, the CDR3 is TGTGCCAGCAGCTCGGACAGTTATCAGCCCCAGCATTTT.

The V call is TRBV7-3, the J call TRBJ2-3; 10 bases line up with TRBD1. The germline gives CDR1 SGHTA, CDR2 FQGTGA. With V trimmed by 5 bases and J by 5 bases, 7 bases remained unmatched. This CDR3 region has 15 residues. CDR3 sequence: CASSLTGGVRDTQYF. CDR3 in DNA: TGTGCCAGCAGCCTGACAGGGGGCGTGAGAGATACGCAGTATTTT.

The V and J genes are TRBV19 and TRBJ1-1, with 7 bases aligning to TRBD1. The trim removed 4 bases at V and 4 bases at J, leaving 15 bases unmatched. The CDR3 has 17 residues. CDR1 and CDR2 from the germline V gene are LNHDA and SQIVND (reference sequence). Here the CDR3 DNA reads TGTGCCAGTAGTACCACGCGACAGGGCTTTGCTCGCACTGAAGCTTTCTTT. This translates into CASSTTRQGFARTEAFF.

This CDR3 reads CASSFQGAGQPQHF. The CDR3 DNA is TGTGCCAGCAGTTTCCAGGGGGCTGGTCAGCCCCAGCATTTT. V is TRBV28 and J is TRBJ1-5; TRBD1 matches at 8 bases. The V and J ends lost 3 bases and 6 bases, in that order; junction bases with no gene match: 4. The germline CDR1 and CDR2 sequences are MDHEN and SYDVKM. This CDR3 contains 14 residues.

The V call is TRBV5-6, the J call TRBJ2-1; 8 positions match TRBD1. The V gene's germline CDR1 is SGHDT and CDR2 YYEEEE. This CDR3 has 15 amino acids. V trimming: 3 bases; J trimming: 2 bases; junction bases outside the gene matches: 4. Here the CDR3 reads CASSWGTGAYNEQFF. The CDR3 coding sequence is TGTGCCAGCAGCTGGGGGACAGGAGCCTACAATGAGCAGTTCTTC.

This clone appeared once. The chain links TRBV14 to TRBJ2-3; D possibly corresponds to TRBD1 (6 bases). CDR3 length: 16 amino acids. Germline V lookup: CDR1 SGHDN, CDR2 FVKESK. V lost 1 base to trimming and J lost 5 bases, with 16 bases between them. The CDR3 coding sequence is TGTGCCAGCAGCCAAGGAACAGGGCGGTCGAAAGATACGCAGTATTTT. The encoded protein is CASSQGTGRSKDTQYF.

This chain connects TRBV6-2 or TRBV6-3 to TRBJ1-2, with 8 bases matching TRBD1. The V gene end was trimmed by 4 bases and the J gene end by 0 bases; junction bases not matched to a gene: 13. Germline values: CDR1 MNHEY, CDR2 SVGEGT. The CDR3 contains 18 residues. The CDR3: CASSSLTRDRTSNYGYTF. The CDR3 region has the DNA TGTGCCAGCAGTTCTCTTACCCGGGACAGGACCTCTAACTATGGCTACACCTTC.